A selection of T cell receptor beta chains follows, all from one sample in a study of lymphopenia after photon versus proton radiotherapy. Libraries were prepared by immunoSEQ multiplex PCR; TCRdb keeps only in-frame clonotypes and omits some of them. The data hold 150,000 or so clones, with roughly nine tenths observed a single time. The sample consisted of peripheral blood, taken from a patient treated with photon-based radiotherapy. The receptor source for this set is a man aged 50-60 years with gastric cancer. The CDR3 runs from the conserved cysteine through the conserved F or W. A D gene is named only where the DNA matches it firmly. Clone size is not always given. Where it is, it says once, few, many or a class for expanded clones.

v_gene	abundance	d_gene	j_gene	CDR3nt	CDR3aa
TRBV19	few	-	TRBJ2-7	TGTGCCAGTAAGGGGACCGGGACGTACGAGCAGTACTTC	CASKGTGTYEQYF
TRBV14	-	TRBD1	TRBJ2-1	TGTGCCAGCAGCTCCGGGACAGGGTACGCTGAGCAGTTCTTC	CASSSGTGYAEQFF
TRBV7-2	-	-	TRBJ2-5	TGTGCCAGCAGCTTAGGGAGGGGGGCACCAGAGACCCAGTACTTC	CASSLGRGAPETQYF
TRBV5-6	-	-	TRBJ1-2	TGTGCCAGCAGCCCGCTCGACTGGCAGGGCGCCTATGGCTACACCTTC	CASSPLDWQGAYGYTF
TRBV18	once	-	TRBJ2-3	TGTGCCAGCTCACCACCTCTGGGGGGAGTCGACACAGATACGCAGTATTTT	CASSPPLGGVDTDTQYF
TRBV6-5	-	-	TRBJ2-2	TGTGCCAGCAGTCAAACAGGGAACACCGGGGAGCTGTTTTTT	CASSQTGNTGELFF
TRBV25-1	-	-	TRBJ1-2	TGTGCCAGATGCCGGTTCCTTCGCTATGGCTACACCTTC	CARCRFLRYGYTF
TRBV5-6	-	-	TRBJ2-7	TGTGCCAGCAGCTTGGTGGCTTCGTACGAGCAGTACTTC	CASSLVASYEQYF
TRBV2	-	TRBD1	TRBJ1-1	TGTGCCAGCAGTTCCTGGACAGGGGGCACTGAAGCTTTCTTT	CASSSWTGGTEAFF
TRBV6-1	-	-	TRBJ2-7	TGTGCCAGCGGGAGGGGGGGATCCTACGAGCAGTACTTC	CASGRGGSYEQYF
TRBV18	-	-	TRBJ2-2	TGTGCCAGCTCCCAGGACAATTATGACCTCGGGGAGCTGTTTTTT	CASSQDNYDLGELFF
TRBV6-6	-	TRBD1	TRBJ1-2	TGTGCCAGCAGAAACAGGGGGCGCGGCATCCCCTATGGCTACACCTTC	CASRNRGRGIPYGYTF
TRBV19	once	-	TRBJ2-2	TGTGCCAGTAGTATTTTGGGGGGCACCGGGGAGCTGTTTTTT	CASSILGGTGELFF
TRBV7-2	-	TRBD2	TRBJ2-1	TGTGCCAGCAGCTCATCCGGTGCAGCGGGAGGCAATGAGCAGTTCTTC	CASSSSGAAGGNEQFF
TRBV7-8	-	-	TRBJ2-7	TGTGCCAGCAGCTTAGGGTCAGGGGGGGTAGAGCAGTACTTC	CASSLGSGGVEQYF
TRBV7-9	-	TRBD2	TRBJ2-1	TGTGCCAGCAGCCATGGGACTAGCGGGAGGAGGGATGAGCAGTTCTTC	CASSHGTSGRRDEQFF
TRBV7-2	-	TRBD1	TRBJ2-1	TGTGCCAGCAGCTCCAAAACCGGGACAGGGGGCAATGAGCAGTTCTTC	CASSSKTGTGGNEQFF
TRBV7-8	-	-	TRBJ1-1	TGTGCCAGCAGCTTAGTAGGTGGGTCAGCGAACACTGAAGCTTTCTTT	CASSLVGGSANTEAFF
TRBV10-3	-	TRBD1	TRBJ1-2	TGTGCCATCAGTTCAGACAGGGAGAGTGGCTACACCTTC	CAISSDRESGYTF
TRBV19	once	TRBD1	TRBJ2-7	TGTGCCAGTAGTAAGGGACAGTCGCTACGGGAGCAGTACTTC	CASSKGQSLREQYF
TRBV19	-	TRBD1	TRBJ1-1	TGTGCCAGTAGTAACGACAGGGAGCGGGACACTGAAGCTTTCTTT	CASSNDRERDTEAFF
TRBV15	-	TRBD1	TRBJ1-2	TGTGCCACCAGAGGGGACAGGGGAGGGAACTATGGCTACACCTTC	CATRGDRGGNYGYTF
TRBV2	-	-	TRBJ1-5	TGTGCCAGCAGTGAAGGAACAGGGCCATATCAGCCCCAGCATTTT	CASSEGTGPYQPQHF
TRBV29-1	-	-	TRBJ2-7	TGCAGCGGATCACAGGGTAGAGAGCAGTACTTC	CSGSQGREQYF
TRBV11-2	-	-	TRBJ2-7	TGTGCCAGCAGCTGGGGTCGAGGAGCGGTAAACTACGAGCAGTACTTC	CASSWGRGAVNYEQYF
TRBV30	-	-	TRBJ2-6	TGTGCCTGGAGTGGGCCGCTAAGCTCTGGGGCCAACGTCCTGACTTTC	CAWSGPLSSGANVLTF
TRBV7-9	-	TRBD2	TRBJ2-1	TGTGCCAGCAGCTTGTCGACGGGGGGAGGAACGGAGCAGTTCTTC	CASSLSTGGGTEQFF
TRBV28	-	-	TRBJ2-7	TGTGCCAGTAACGGGCGCTCCTACGAGCAGTACTTC	CASNGRSYEQYF
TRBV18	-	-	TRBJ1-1	TGTGCCAGCTCGCACGGAGAAGCTTTCTTT	CASSHGEAFF
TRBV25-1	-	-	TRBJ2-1	TGTGCCAGCAGTGAATCTAAGCGGGCGGACAATGAGCAGTTCTTC	CASSESKRADNEQFF
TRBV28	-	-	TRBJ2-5	TGTGCCAGCAGTTTGGGCCTCGGGGGAGAGACCCAGTACTTC	CASSLGLGGETQYF
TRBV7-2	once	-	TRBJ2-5	TGTGCCAGCAGCATCCGACAAGAGACCCAGTACTTC	CASSIRQETQYF
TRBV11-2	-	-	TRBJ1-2	TGTGCCAGCAGCTTAGATCGTGGCGGCTACACCTTC	CASSLDRGGYTF
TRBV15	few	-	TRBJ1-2	TGTGCCACCAGCATTCAGTCCTATGGCTACACCTTC	CATSIQSYGYTF
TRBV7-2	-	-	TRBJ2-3	TGTGCCAGCAGCTTAGGTGGAGGGGGCGCAGATACGCAGTATTTT	CASSLGGGGADTQYF
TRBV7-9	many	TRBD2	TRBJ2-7	TGTGCCGGGGCTAGCGGGAGCTCCTACGAGCAGTACTTC	CAGASGSSYEQYF
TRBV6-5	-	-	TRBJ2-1	TGTGCCAGCAGCCCCAGCGAGAGGGGAAACAATGAGCAGTTCTTC	CASSPSERGNNEQFF
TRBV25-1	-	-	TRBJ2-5	TGTGCCAGCAGTGGGTATCCCCGGGGACAAGAGACCCAGTACTTC	CASSGYPRGQETQYF